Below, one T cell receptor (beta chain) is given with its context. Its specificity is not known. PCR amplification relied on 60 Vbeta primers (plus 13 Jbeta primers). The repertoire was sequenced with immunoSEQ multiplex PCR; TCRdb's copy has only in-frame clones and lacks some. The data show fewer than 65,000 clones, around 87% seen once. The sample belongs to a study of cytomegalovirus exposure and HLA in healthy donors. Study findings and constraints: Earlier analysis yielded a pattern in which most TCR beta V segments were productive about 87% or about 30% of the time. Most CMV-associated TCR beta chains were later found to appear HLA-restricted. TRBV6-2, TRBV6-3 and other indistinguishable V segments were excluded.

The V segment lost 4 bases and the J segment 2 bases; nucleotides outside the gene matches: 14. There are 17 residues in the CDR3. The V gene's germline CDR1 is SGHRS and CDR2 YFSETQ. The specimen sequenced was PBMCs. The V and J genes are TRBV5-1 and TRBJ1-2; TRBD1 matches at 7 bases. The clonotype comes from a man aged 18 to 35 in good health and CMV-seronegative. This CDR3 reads CASSSSLRQGGNYGYTF. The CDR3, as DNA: TGCGCCAGCAGCAGCTCCCTGAGACAGGGTGGGAACTATGGCTACACCTTC.